These 22 T cell receptor beta chains came from one sample sequenced in a study of OX40 agonist ivuxolimab in advanced cancers. The data were produced by immunoSEQ multiplex PCR, yet TCRdb's version contains in-frame clones alone and is incomplete. This table holds 75,000 to 95,000 clones, about 90% found once. Sequenced material: CD4+ or CD8+ T cells sorted from blood, taken in a trial of the OX40 agonist ivuxolimab. The receptors were gathered from an adult with an advanced solid tumor such as melanoma, head and neck, liver or kidney cancer.

CDR3 DNA: TGTGCCAGCAGCGTCATTGGGGGTTCACCCCTCCACTTT. Residues: CASSVIGGSPLHF. The gene calls are TRBV9 and TRBJ1-6; D possibly corresponds to TRBD1 (5 bases). The V end was cut by 2 bases, the J end by 9 bases, with 9 bases between. Germline V gives CDR1 SGDLS, CDR2 YYNGEE. This CDR3 comprises 13 residues.

The chain employs TRBV7-2 and TRBJ2-7; D might be TRBD1 or TRBD2, each matching 7 bases. In germline, CDR1 is SGHTA, CDR2 FQGNSA. CDR3 length equals 15 residues. V lost 5 bases and J lost 5, with 19 bases in between. The CDR3 here is CASSLQGGRADEQYF. The CDR3 DNA follows: TGTGCCAGCAGCCTCCAGGGGGGGAGGGCCGACGAGCAGTACTTC.

The rearrangement uses TRBV27 and TRBJ2-1, with no clear D. CDR3 length: 13 residues. V lost 6 bases to trimming and J lost 6 bases, with 12 bases between them. Germline V lookup: CDR1 MNHEY, CDR2 SMNVEV (reference sequence). CDR3 residues: CASSQERFNEQFF. CDR3 nucleotides: TGTGCCAGCAGCCAAGAGAGATTCAATGAGCAGTTCTTC.

J is TRBJ1-4 and V is TRBV11-2; weak D call: TRBD1 (6 bases). In germline, CDR1 is SGHAT, CDR2 FQNNGV. V lost 5 bases, J lost 3 bases, and 10 bases lay in between. CDR3 size: 14 residues. CDR3 in amino acids: CASSRGASNEKLFF. As DNA, the CDR3 is TGTGCCAGCAGCCGGGGGGCTTCTAATGAAAAACTGTTTTTT.

This chain connects TRBV27 to TRBJ1-6; D gene ambiguous. This CDR3 spans 13 amino acids. Germline loops: CDR1 MNHEY, CDR2 SMNVEV (reference sequence). V gave up 6 bases and J gave up 13 bases, with 16 bases separating them. As DNA, the CDR3 is TGTGCCAGCAGGCCGGGAAGCCTAGCCCCCCTCCACTTT. Its translation is CASRPGSLAPLHF.

This chain connects TRBV6-6 to TRBJ2-7; possible D gene TRBD1, 5 bases. From germline, CDR1 is MNHNY and CDR2 SVGAGI (reference sequence). V lost 5 bases and J 1 base, leaving 12 bases between the germline ends. The CDR3 totals 14 residues. The CDR3 protein is CASSNGQGSYEQYF. CDR3 nucleotide sequence: TGTGCCAGCAGTAACGGACAAGGGTCCTACGAGCAGTACTTC.

This chain uses TRBV19 with TRBJ2-4; maybe TRBD2 (7 bases). The CDR3 extends over 15 amino acids. Germline assignment: CDR1 LNHDA and CDR2 SQIVND (reference sequence). V dropped 1 base and J dropped 10 bases, with 17 bases sitting between them. CDR3: CASSIAGGPLGIQYF. CDR3 nucleotide sequence: TGTGCCAGTAGTATAGCGGGGGGCCCTTTAGGGATTCAGTACTTC.

The CDR3 spells CASSVEVDTGELFF. Here the CDR3 DNA reads TGTGCCAGCAGCGTGGAGGTGGACACCGGGGAGCTGTTTTTT. V is TRBV9 and J is TRBJ2-2; a possible D gene is TRBD2 (5 bases). CDR1 is SGDLS, CDR2 YYNGEE, per germline. Trimming pared 2 bases from V and 3 bases from J, leaving 8 bases between. The CDR3 consists of 14 residues.

The chain has TRBV5-1 and TRBJ2-3; the D is unclear. The germline gives CDR1 SGHRS, CDR2 YFSETQ. Trimming took off 0 bases at V and 0 bases at J, with 8 bases between the two ends. This CDR3 contains 15 residues. CDR3 coding DNA: TGCGCCAGCAGCTTGGAGGGTACTAGCACAGATACGCAGTATTTT. It specifies CASSLEGTSTDTQYF.

V usage is TRBV7-2 and J usage is TRBJ1-5, with unresolved D. The CDR3 length is 13 residues. Germline assignment: CDR1 SGHTA and CDR2 FQGNSA. The ends were cut back, 1 base at V and 5 bases at J, with 6 bases in the middle. CDR3 region: CASSLGRDQPQHF. The CDR3 coding sequence is TGTGCCAGCAGCTTAGGCCGAGATCAGCCCCAGCATTTT.

This chain joins TRBV18 and TRBJ1-1, with 8 positions matching TRBD1. The CDR3 spans 17 residues. V shed 3 bases, J shed 4 bases, and the junction held 13 bases outside the gene matches. CDR1 is KGHSH and CDR2 is LQKENI in the germline V gene. The CDR3 region is CASSPGQERQIITEAFF. CDR3 bases: TGTGCCAGCTCACCGGGACAGGAAAGACAAATAATCACTGAAGCTTTCTTT.

The V gene is TRBV5-1, the J gene TRBJ2-3; 7 bases align to TRBD2. Germline CDR1 SGHRS, CDR2 YFSETQ. The CDR3 extends over 15 amino acids. Losses at the gene ends were 0 bases for V and 6 bases for J; bases not matched to a gene: 7. The CDR3 here is CASSLAGGPTDTQYF. The CDR3 coding sequence is TGCGCCAGCAGCTTGGCGGGGGGTCCGACCGATACGCAGTATTTT.

This chain links TRBV5-6 with TRBJ2-1; D perhaps matches TRBD1 (8 bases). Germline V gene data show CDR1 as SGHDT and CDR2 as YYEEEE. The CDR3 covers 14 residues. V lost 2 bases to trimming and J lost 6 bases, with 12 bases between them. The CDR3 here is CASSFTGGGNEQFF. The CDR3 nucleotides are TGTGCCAGCAGCTTCACAGGGGGGGGCAATGAGCAGTTCTTC.

The chain combines TRBV5-1 with TRBJ1-1, with a tentative D call TRBD1 (5 bases). This CDR3 region has 15 residues. Trimming left V 3 bases short and J 1 base short, with 13 bases between. Per germline, CDR1 SGHRS and CDR2 YFSETQ. The CDR3 protein is CASSSGTQGNTEAFF. CDR3 coding DNA: TGCGCCAGCAGCTCCGGGACCCAAGGGAACACTGAAGCTTTCTTT. Together with reference TRBV5-1 and TRBJ1-1, the CDR3 gives the full variable domain: KAGVTQTPRYLIKTRGQQVTLSCSPISGHRSVSWYQQTPGQGLQFLFEYFSETQRNKGNFPGRFSGRQFSNSRSEMNVSTLELGDSALYLCASSSGTQGNTEAFFGQGTRLTVV.

V usage is TRBV9 and J usage is TRBJ2-2, with a tentative D call TRBD2 (5 bases). Per germline, CDR1 SGDLS and CDR2 YYNGEE. Trimming stripped 3 bases from V and 1 base from J, with 10 bases between. There are 15 residues in the CDR3. The CDR3 is CASSAPGENTGELFF. CDR3 nucleotide sequence: TGTGCCAGCAGCGCCCCCGGGGAGAACACCGGGGAGCTGTTTTTT. Using reference TRBV9 and TRBJ2-2 for the parts outside the CDR3, the full variable domain is DSGVTQTPKHLITATGQRVTLRCSPRSGDLSVYWYQQSLDQGLQFLIQYYNGEERAKGNILERFSAQQFPDLHSELNLSSLELGDSALYFCASSAPGENTGELFFGEGSRLTVL.

The chain employs TRBV6-5 and TRBJ1-5; D not resolved. Germline loops: CDR1 MNHEY, CDR2 SVGAGI. CDR3 length equals 14 residues. V was cut by 2 bases and J by 4 bases, with 9 bases left in between. CDR3 DNA: TGTGCCAGCAGTTACGGGTCCGGGAATCAGCCCCAGCATTTT. Protein product: CASSYGSGNQPQHF.

V usage is TRBV5-5 and J usage is TRBJ2-5, with TRBD2 matching 8 bases. Losses at the gene ends were 0 bases for V and 0 bases for J; bases not matched to a gene: 4. There are 16 residues in the CDR3. Germline CDR1 is SGHKS and CDR2 is YYEKEE (reference sequence). The CDR3 DNA sequence: TGTGCCAGCAGCTTGGCAGGGACTAGGTACCAAGAGACCCAGTACTTC. Amino acids: CASSLAGTRYQETQYF. The complete variable domain, with remaining parts taken from reference TRBV5-5 and TRBJ2-5, reads DAGVTQSPTHLIKTRGQQVTLRCSPISGHKSVSWYQQVLGQGPQFIFQYYEKEERGRGNFPDRFSARQFPNYSSELNVNALLLGDSALYLCASSLAGTRYQETQYFGPGTRLLVL.

This clone was counted a single time. The chain has TRBV6-1 and TRBJ2-2; D remains ambiguous. The V gene lost 3 bases and the J gene lost 7 bases, with 3 bases spanning the gap. Looked up from germline, CDR1 is MNHNS and CDR2 is SASEGT. The length of the CDR3 is 11 residues. The CDR3 bases are TGTGCCAGCAGTGATGTCGGGGAGCTGTTTTTT. This translates into CASSDVGELFF.

V gene TRBV5-6 combines with J gene TRBJ2-5; a possible D gene is TRBD1 (7 bases). CDR1 and CDR2 (germline): SGHDT, YYEEEE. The V and J ends lost 4 bases and 4 bases respectively, with 14 bases between them. The CDR3 runs 14 residues. The CDR3 DNA is TGTGCCAGCAGCCAGACAGGGAGGAGAGAGACCCAGTACTTC. It codes for CASSQTGRRETQYF.

The V and J genes are TRBV6-1 and TRBJ1-3; D uncertain. Per germline, CDR1 MNHNS and CDR2 SASEGT. The V end was cut by 2 bases, the J end by 0 bases, with 8 bases between. The CDR3 spans 15 residues. CDR3 amino acids: CASSEHLYSGNTIYF. CDR3 coding DNA: TGTGCCAGCAGTGAACACCTCTACTCTGGAAACACCATATATTTT.

This chain links TRBV11-2 with TRBJ2-5; D is unresolved. The CDR3 is made up of 14 amino acids. Between the trimmed V and J ends, which lost 1 base and 3 bases, there was a span of 9 bases. Germline V CDR1 and CDR2: SGHAT, FQNNGV. The CDR3 nucleotides read TGTGCCAGCAGCTTAGCGTTTGCGGAAGAGACCCAGTACTTC. This codes for CASSLAFAEETQYF. Filled out from reference TRBV11-2 and TRBJ2-5, the complete variable domain reads EAGVAQSPRYKIIEKRQSVAFWCNPISGHATLYWYQQILGQGPKLLIQFQNNGVVDDSQLPKDRFSAERLKGVDSTLKIQPAKLEDSAVYLCASSLAFAEETQYFGPGTRLLVL.

J is TRBJ1-1 and V is TRBV7-6, with D perhaps TRBD1 (5 bases). V shed 3 bases and J shed 6 bases, with 17 bases lying between them. Germline loops: CDR1 SGHVS, CDR2 FNYEAQ. The CDR3 totals 15 residues. The CDR3: CASSFRGEGSSEAFF. The CDR3 DNA is TGTGCCAGCAGCTTTAGGGGTGAGGGTAGCTCTGAAGCTTTCTTT. The complete variable domain, with remaining parts taken from reference TRBV7-6 and TRBJ1-1, reads GAGVSQSPRYKVTKRGQDVALRCDPISGHVSLYWYRQALGQGPEFLTYFNYEAQQDKSGLPNDRFSAERPEGSISTLTIQRTEQRDSAMYRCASSFRGEGSSEAFFGQGTRLTVV.